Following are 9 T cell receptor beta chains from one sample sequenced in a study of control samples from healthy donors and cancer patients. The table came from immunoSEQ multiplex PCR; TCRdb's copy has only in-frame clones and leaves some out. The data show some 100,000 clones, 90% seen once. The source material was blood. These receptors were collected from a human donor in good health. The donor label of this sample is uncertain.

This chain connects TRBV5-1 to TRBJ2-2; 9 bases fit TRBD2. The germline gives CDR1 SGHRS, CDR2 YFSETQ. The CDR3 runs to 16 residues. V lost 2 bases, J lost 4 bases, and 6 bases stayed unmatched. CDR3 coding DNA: TGCGCCAGCAGCTTTAGAGCGGGGGGACCCACCGGGGAGCTGTTTTTT. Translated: CASSFRAGGPTGELFF.

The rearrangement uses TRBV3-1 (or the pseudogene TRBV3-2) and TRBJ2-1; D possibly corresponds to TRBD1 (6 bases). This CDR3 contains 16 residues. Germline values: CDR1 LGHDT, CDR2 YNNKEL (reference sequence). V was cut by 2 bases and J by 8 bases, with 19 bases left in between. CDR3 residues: CASSQYSGVTSDEQFF. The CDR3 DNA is TGTGCCAGCAGCCAATATTCAGGGGTCACGTCTGATGAGCAGTTCTTC.

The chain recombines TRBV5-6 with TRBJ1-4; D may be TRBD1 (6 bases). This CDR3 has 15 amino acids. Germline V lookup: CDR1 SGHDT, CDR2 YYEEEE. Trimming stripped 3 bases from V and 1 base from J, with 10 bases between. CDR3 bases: TGTGCCAGCAGCTCCAGAGGGGGAACTAATGAAAAACTGTTTTTT. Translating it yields CASSSRGGTNEKLFF.

The CDR3 coding sequence is TGTGCCACCAGCAGAGACCGGACAGACTTTAATCAGCCCCAGCATTTT. Amino acid sequence: CATSRDRTDFNQPQHF. V usage is TRBV15 and J usage is TRBJ1-5; D possibly corresponds to TRBD1 (6 bases). CDR3 length equals 16 residues. V was clipped by 0 bases and J by 4 bases, with 13 bases between them. CDR1 LNHNV and CDR2 YYDKDF come from the germline V gene (reference sequence). Based on the CDR3 plus reference TRBV15 and TRBJ1-5, the full variable domain is DAMVIQNPRYQVTQFGKPVTLSCSQTLNHNVMYWYQQKSSQAPKLLFHYYDKDFNNEADTPDNFQSRRPNTSFCFLDIRSPGLGDTAMYLCATSRDRTDFNQPQHFGDGTRLSIL.

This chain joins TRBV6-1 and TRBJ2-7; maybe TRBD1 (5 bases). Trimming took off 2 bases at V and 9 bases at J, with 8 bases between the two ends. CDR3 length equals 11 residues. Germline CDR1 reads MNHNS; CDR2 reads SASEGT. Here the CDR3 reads CASSETGSQYF. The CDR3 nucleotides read TGTGCCAGCAGTGAAACAGGTTCGCAGTACTTC.

CDR3: CASSLPGQGAVNEKLFF. CDR3 coding DNA: TGTGCCAGCAGTCTACCGGGACAGGGGGCTGTTAATGAAAAACTGTTTTTT. The chain couples TRBV28 to TRBJ1-4; 12 nucleotides line up with TRBD1. Per the germline V gene, CDR1 is MDHEN and CDR2 is SYDVKM. V lost 5 bases and J lost 4; bases outside the gene matches: 8. The CDR3 length is 17 residues. The variable domain in full, with the rest retrieved from reference TRBV28 and TRBJ1-4, is DVKVTQSSRYLVKRTGEKVFLECVQDMDHENMFWYRQDPGLGLRLIYFSYDVKMKEKGDIPEGYSVSREKKERFSLILESASTNQTSMYLCASSLPGQGAVNEKLFFGSGTQLSVL.

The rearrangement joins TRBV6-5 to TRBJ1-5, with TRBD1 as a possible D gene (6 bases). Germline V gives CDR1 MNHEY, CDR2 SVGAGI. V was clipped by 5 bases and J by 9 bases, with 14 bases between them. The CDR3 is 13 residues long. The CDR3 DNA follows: TGTGCCAGCAGTACCGGGACATTTGGGCCCCAGCATTTT. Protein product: CASSTGTFGPQHF.

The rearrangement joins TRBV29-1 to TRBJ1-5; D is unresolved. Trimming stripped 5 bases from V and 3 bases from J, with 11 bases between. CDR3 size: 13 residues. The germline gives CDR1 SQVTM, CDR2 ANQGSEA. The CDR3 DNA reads TGCAGCGTTCAGGAGGGCCCCAATCAGCCCCAGCATTTT. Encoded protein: CSVQEGPNQPQHF.

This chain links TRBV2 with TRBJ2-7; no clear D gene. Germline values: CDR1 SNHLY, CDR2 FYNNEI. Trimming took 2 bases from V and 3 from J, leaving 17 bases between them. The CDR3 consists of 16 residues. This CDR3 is CASSEPLVGRDYEQYF. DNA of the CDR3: TGTGCCAGCAGTGAACCCCTGGTAGGTAGGGACTACGAGCAGTACTTC.